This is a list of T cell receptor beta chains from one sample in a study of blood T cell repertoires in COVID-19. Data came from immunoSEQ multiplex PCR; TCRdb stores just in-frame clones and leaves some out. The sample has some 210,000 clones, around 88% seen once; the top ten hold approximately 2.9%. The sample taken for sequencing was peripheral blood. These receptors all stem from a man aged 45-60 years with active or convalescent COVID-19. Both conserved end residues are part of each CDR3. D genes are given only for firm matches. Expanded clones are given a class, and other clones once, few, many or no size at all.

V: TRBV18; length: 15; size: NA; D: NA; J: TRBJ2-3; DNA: TGTGCCAGCTCACCGTCCCTCGAGGGCACAGATACGCAGTATTTT; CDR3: CASSPSLEGTDTQYF
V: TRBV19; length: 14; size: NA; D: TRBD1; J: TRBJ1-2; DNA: TGTGCCAGTAGTCAGAACAGGGGGCCCTATGGCTACACCTTC; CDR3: CASSQNRGPYGYTF
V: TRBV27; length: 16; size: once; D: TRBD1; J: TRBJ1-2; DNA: TGTGCCAGCAGTTTATCCTGGGACAGGGAAGTCGGCGGCTACACCTTC; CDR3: CASSLSWDREVGGYTF
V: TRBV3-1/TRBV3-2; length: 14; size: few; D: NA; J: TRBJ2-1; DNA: TGTGCCAGCAGCCAGAAGGGGGGGGGCAATGAGCAGTTCTTC; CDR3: CASSQKGGGNEQFF
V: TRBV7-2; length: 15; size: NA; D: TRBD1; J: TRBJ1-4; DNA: TGTGCCAGCAGCCCCCAGGGACAGGGCGGGGAAAAACTGTTTTTT; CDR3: CASSPQGQGGEKLFF
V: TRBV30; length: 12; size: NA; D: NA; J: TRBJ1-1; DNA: TGTGCCTGGCACAGGAGGGACACTGAAGCTTTCTTT; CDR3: CAWHRRDTEAFF
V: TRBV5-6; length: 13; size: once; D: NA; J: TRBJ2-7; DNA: TGTGCCAGCGCGAGAGGGAGCTCCTACGAGCAGTACTTC; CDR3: CASARGSSYEQYF
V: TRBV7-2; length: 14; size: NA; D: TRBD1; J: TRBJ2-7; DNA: TGTGCCAGCAGCGCCCGACAGGGGGCAGACGAGCAGTACTTC; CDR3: CASSARQGADEQYF
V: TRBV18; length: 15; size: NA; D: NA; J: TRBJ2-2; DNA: TGTGCCAGCTCACCAGGCGGGACGAACACCGGGGAGCTGTTTTTT; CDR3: CASSPGGTNTGELFF
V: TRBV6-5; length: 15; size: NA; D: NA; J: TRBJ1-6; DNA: TGTGCCAGCCCCCCAAACAGTCCCTATAATTCACCCCTCCACTTT; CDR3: CASPPNSPYNSPLHF
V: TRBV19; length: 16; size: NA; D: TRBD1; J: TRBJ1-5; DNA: TGTGCCAGTAGTCCGACGACAGGGCGGCGTAATCAGCCCCAGCATTTT; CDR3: CASSPTTGRRNQPQHF
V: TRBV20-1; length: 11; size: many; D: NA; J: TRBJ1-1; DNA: TGCAGTGCTAGAGAGTCAACTGAAGCTTTCTTT; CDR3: CSARESTEAFF
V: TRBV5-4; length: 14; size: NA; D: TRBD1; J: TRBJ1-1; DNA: TGTGCCAGCAGCTTGGACAGGGGGAACACTGAAGCTTTCTTT; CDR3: CASSLDRGNTEAFF
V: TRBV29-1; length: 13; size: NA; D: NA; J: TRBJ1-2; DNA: TGCAGCGTTGAAGGGCACAGAAACTATGGCTACACCTTC; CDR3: CSVEGHRNYGYTF
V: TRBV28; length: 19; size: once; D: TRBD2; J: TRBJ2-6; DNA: TGTGCCAGCAGTTTATTAGGCCTAGCGGGAGTCTCTGGGGCCAACGTCCTGACTTTC; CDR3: CASSLLGLAGVSGANVLTF
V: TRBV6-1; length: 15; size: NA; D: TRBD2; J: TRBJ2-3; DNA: TGTGCCAGCAGTGACGGACTAGGTACCACAGATACGCAGTATTTT; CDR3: CASSDGLGTTDTQYF
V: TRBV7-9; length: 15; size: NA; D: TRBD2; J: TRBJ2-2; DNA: TGTGCCAGCAGCTTACAAGCGGGAGCTGCCGGGGAGCTGTTTTTT; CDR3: CASSLQAGAAGELFF
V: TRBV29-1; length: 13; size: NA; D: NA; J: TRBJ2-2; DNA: TGCAGCGGGCACAGGGCGGACACCGGGGAGCTGTTTTTT; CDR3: CSGHRADTGELFF
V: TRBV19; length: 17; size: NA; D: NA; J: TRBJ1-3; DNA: TGTGCCAGTAGTATGTCCCAGGGAACCTACTCTGGAAACACCATATATTTT; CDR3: CASSMSQGTYSGNTIYF
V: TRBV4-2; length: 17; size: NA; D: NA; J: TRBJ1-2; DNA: TGTGCCAGCAGCCAGTCGGGCCTTCGGGGGGTGGGGTTTGGCTACACCTTC; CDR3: CASSQSGLRGVGFGYTF
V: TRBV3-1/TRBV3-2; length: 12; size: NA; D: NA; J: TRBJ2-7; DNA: TGTGCCAGCAGCCCTTATAACTACGAGCAGTACTTC; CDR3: CASSPYNYEQYF
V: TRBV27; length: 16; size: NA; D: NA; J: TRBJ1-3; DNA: TGTGCCAGCAGTTTAAACTTAGGGAGCTCTGGAAACACCATATATTTT; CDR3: CASSLNLGSSGNTIYF
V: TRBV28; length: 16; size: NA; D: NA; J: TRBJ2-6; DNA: TGTGCCAGCAGTCCGCCTTCTACTAGCGGGGCCAACGTCCTGACTTTC; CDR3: CASSPPSTSGANVLTF
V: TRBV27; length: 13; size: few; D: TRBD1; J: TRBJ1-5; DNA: TGTGCCAGCCGGGACAGCGAAACAGGGCCCCAGCATTTT; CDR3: CASRDSETGPQHF
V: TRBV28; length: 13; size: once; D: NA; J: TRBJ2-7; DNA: TGTGCCAGCAGTTTAAGGCGGTACTACGAGCAGTACTTC; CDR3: CASSLRRYYEQYF
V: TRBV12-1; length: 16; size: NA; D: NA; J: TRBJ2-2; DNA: TGTGCCAGCAGCTTCATGACAGGGAAGAACACCGGGGAGCTGTTTTTT; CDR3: CASSFMTGKNTGELFF
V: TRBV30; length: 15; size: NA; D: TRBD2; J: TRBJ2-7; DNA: TGTGCCTGGAGCATTTCTTCTAGCGGGGCCTACGAGCAGTACTTC; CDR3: CAWSISSSGAYEQYF
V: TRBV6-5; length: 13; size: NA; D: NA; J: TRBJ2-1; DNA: TGTGCCAGCAGTTACGATTCGGGGGTTGAGCAGTTCTTC; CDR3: CASSYDSGVEQFF
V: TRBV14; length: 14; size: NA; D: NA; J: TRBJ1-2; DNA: TGTGCCAGCAGCCAAGTACCGCGGACGGGGGGCTACACCTTC; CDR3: CASSQVPRTGGYTF
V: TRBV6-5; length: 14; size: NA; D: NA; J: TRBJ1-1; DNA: TGTGCCAGTAGGCGGGGGCGCATGAACACTGAAGCTTTCTTT; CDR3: CASRRGRMNTEAFF
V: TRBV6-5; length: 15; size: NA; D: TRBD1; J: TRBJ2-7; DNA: TGTGCCAGCAGAAGCACCGGGACAGGGGACGACGAGCAGTACTTC; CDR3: CASRSTGTGDDEQYF
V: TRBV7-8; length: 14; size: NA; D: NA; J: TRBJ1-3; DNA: TGTGCCAGCAGCCCACAGGCGACTGGAAACACCATATATTTT; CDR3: CASSPQATGNTIYF
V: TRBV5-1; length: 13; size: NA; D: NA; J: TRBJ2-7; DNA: TGCGCCAGCAGCTTGGCTAGGGGTCGCGAGCAGTACTTC; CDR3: CASSLARGREQYF
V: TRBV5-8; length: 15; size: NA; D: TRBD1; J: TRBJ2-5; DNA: TGTGCCAGCAGTTCCGGACAGGGCTCTGGAGAGACCCAGTACTTC; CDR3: CASSSGQGSGETQYF
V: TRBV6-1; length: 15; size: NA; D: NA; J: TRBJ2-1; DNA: TGTGCCAGCAGTGAAACGTGGGGCGCCTACAATGAGCAGTTCTTC; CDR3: CASSETWGAYNEQFF
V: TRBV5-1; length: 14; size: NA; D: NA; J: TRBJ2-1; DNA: TGCGCCAGCAGCCCCCGCGGTCCCTACAATGAGCAGTTCTTC; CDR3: CASSPRGPYNEQFF
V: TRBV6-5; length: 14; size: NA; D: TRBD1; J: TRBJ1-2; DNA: TGTGCCAGCAGTCGAGGACAGGGATACTATGGCTACACCTTC; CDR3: CASSRGQGYYGYTF
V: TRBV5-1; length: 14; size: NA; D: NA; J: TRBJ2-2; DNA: TGCGCCAGCAGCTTGGATGTCGACGGGGGGGAGCTGTTTTTT; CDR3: CASSLDVDGGELFF
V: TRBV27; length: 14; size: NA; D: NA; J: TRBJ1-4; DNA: TGTGCCAGCAGCCTTCAGGGCTTTAATGAAAAACTGTTTTTT; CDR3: CASSLQGFNEKLFF
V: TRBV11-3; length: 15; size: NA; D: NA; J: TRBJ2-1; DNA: TGTGCCAGCAGCGCCCCATTGGCACAGTTCGGTGAGCAGTTCTTC; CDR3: CASSAPLAQFGEQFF
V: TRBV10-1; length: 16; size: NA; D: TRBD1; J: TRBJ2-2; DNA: TGCGCCAGCAGTGAGTCGACAGGGGCAAACACCGGGGAGCTGTTTTTT; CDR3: CASSESTGANTGELFF
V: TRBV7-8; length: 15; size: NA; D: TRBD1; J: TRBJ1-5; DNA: TGTGCCAGCAGCTGGGACAGGGGGCCCAATCAGCCCCAGCATTTT; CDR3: CASSWDRGPNQPQHF
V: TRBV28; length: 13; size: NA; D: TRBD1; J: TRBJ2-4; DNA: TGTGCCAGCAAAGGGACAGCCAGGAACATTCAGTACTTC; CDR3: CASKGTARNIQYF
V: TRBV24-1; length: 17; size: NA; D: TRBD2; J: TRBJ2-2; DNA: TGTGCCACCAGTGACCTCTTTGGGCTAGCGGGTCACGGGGAGCTGTTTTTT; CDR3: CATSDLFGLAGHGELFF
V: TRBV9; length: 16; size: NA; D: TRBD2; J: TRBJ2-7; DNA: TGTGCCAGCAGCGTAGAGCCTAGCGGGAGGGTAGACGAGCAGTACTTC; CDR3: CASSVEPSGRVDEQYF
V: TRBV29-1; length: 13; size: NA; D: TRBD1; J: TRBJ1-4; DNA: TGCAGCGCCACAGGGGGTGGAAACGAAAAACTGTTTTTT; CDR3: CSATGGGNEKLFF
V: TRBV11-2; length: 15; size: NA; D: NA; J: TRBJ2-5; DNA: TGTGCCAGCAGCTTAGACAGGGGGAGGCAAGAGACCCAGTACTTC; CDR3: CASSLDRGRQETQYF
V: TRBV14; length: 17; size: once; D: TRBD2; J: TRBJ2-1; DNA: TGTGCCAGCAGCTCGACTAGCGGGAGGCCTAGGGGCAATGAGCAGTTCTTC; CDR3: CASSSTSGRPRGNEQFF
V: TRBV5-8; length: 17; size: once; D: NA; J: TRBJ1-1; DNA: TGTGCCAGCAGCTTGGTTGGGGGGGGAACCAACTTAGGGGAAGCTTTCTTT; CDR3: CASSLVGGGTNLGEAFF
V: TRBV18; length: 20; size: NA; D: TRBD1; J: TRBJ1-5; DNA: TGTGCCAGCTCACCGCGACCTTTTGGACAGGGAGAATATAGCAATCAGCCCCAGCATTTT; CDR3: CASSPRPFGQGEYSNQPQHF
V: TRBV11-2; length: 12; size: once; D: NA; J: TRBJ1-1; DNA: TGTGCCAGCAGCTTATGGCGGACTGAAGCTTTCTTT; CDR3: CASSLWRTEAFF
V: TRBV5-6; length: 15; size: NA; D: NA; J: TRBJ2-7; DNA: TGTGCCAGCAGCTTTCGCGGGGCCGGAGCTTACGAGCAGTACTTC; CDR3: CASSFRGAGAYEQYF
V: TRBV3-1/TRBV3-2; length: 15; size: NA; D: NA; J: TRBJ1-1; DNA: TGTGCCAGCAGCCAAGTCCCGGGACAAGACACTGAAGCTTTCTTT; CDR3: CASSQVPGQDTEAFF